The 8 T cell receptor beta chains below were found in one sample sequenced in a study of T cells in Graves' hyperthyroidism and ophthalmopathy (dated by TCRdb to between 2018 and 2021). Libraries were prepared through multiplex PCR. Sequencing instrument: Illumina HiSeq 2000. Amplification of TCR beta CDR3 regions was carried out from RNA transcripts. For the first round of RT-PCR on the TCR CDR3, the HTBI primer set was used together with the Qiagen OneStep RT-PCR kit. Starting from the raw public reads, TCRdb applied fastp trimming at Q25, assembled clones with MiXCR and retained in-frame beta chains. Merged by CDR3 protein, the rows form single entries marked with the most common genes and DNA. Present in this sample are a few hundred thousand distinct CDR3 sequences, around 46% of which were seen just once. The ten largest clones represent around 7.7% of the sample. The specimen was peripheral blood or thyroid tissue (not recorded which). These receptors all stem from a woman younger than 35 with Graves' hyperthyroidism.

The sample holds many counts of this clonotype. The chain uses TRBV7-8 and TRBJ2-2; 7 nucleotides agree with TRBD2. The CDR3 sequence is 16 residues long. CDR1 is SGHVS, CDR2 FQNEAQ, per germline. V was pared by 3 bases and J by 4 bases, with 8 bases of the junction left unmatched. This CDR3 is CASSFRAGVGTGELFF. The DNA for the CDR3 is TGTGCCAGCAGCTTCCGGGCGGGGGTTGGCACCGGGGAGCTGTTTTTT.

V is TRBV7-6 and J is TRBJ1-1; 7 bases align to TRBD1. With V trimmed by 8 bases and J by 4 bases, 16 bases remained unmatched. Germline V gene data show CDR1 as SGHVS and CDR2 as FNYEAQ. This CDR3 spans 16 amino acids. CDR3 DNA: TGTGCCAGCGGCTCAAGACAGGGTCCCATTGGCACTGAAGCTTTCTTT. It codes for CASGSRQGPIGTEAFF. Together with reference TRBV7-6 and TRBJ1-1, the CDR3 gives the full variable domain: GAGVSQSPRYKVTKRGQDVALRCDPISGHVSLYWYRQALGQGPEFLTYFNYEAQQDKSGLPNDRFSAERPEGSISTLTIQRTEQRDSAMYRCASGSRQGPIGTEAFFGQGTRLTVV.

This clonotype occurred many times. The chain employs TRBV29-1 and TRBJ1-2; D might be TRBD1 (5 bases). Trimming took off 6 bases at V and 4 bases at J, with 18 bases between the two ends. Germline V lookup: CDR1 SQVTM, CDR2 ANQGSEA. This CDR3 has 14 amino acids. The CDR3 sequence is CSVPEAGWGYGYTF. The CDR3 DNA reads TGCAGCGTCCCAGAGGCAGGGTGGGGCTATGGCTACACCTTC.

This clonotype was counted at least ten times. Here the CDR3 reads CASSQESAQGNYGYTF. CDR3 coding DNA: TGTGCCAGCAGCCAAGAATCGGCTCAGGGCAACTATGGCTACACCTTC. The chain carries TRBV4-2 and TRBJ1-2; possible D gene TRBD1, 5 bases. The CDR3 covers 16 residues. The germline gives CDR1 LGHNA, CDR2 YNFKEQ. V gave up 0 bases and J gave up 2 bases, with 13 bases separating them.

About this clonotype: Lacking the conserved final phenylalanine or tryptophan, this CDR3 likely reflects a read error. No DNA is shown, since the ends of the CDR3 on it are uncertain; the CDR3 is the one TCRdb lists. The V gene is TRBV20-1, the J gene TRBJ1-2. The germline CDR1 and CDR2 sequences are DFQATT and SNEGSKA (reference sequence). The CDR3 numbers 9 amino acids, ends counted. The CDR3 is CSAKDYLTY.

This clonotype occurred many times. The chain links TRBV7-3 to TRBJ1-1, with 9 bases lining up with TRBD1. V lost 5 bases and J lost 5; bases outside the gene matches: 9. CDR1 is SGHTA and CDR2 is FQGTGA in the germline V gene. The CDR3 extends over 15 amino acids. Here the CDR3 reads CASSLQGQGRTEAFF. CDR3 sequence (DNA): TGTGCCAGCAGCCTACAGGGACAGGGTAGGACTGAAGCTTTCTTT.

As DNA, the CDR3 is TGCAGTCCCAGCAGGTGGACACGAAGCTCCTACGAGCAGTACTTC. Its translation is CSPSRWTRSSYEQYF. This sequence joins TRBV20-1 and TRBJ2-7; TRBD1 might be the D (5 bases). Germline V gene lookup returns CDR1 DFQATT and CDR2 SNEGSKA (reference sequence). The CDR3 is made up of 15 amino acids. V lost 8 bases and J 0 bases, leaving 20 bases between the germline ends.

This clonotype was picked up many times. The rearrangement uses TRBV5-1 and TRBJ2-7, with TRBD1 matching over 9 bases. V lost 4 bases, J lost 0 bases, and 5 bases stayed unmatched. There are 15 residues in the CDR3. From germline, CDR1 is SGHRS and CDR2 YFSETQ. CDR3 residues: CASSEQGAHSYEQYF. In DNA form, the CDR3 reads TGCGCCAGCAGCGAACAGGGGGCTCACTCCTACGAGCAGTACTTC.